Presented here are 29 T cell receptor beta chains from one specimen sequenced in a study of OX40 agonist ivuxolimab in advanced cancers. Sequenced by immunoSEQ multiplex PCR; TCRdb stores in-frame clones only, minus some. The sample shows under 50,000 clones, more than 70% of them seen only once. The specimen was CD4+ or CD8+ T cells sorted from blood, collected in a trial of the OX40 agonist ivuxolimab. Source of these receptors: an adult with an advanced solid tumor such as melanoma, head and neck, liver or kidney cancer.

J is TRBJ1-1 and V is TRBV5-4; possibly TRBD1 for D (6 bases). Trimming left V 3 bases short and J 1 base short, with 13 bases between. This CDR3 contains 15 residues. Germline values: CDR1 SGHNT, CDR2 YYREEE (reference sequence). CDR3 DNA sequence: TGTGCCAGCAGCTCGAGGGGACAATGGAACACTGAAGCTTTCTTT. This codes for CASSSRGQWNTEAFF.

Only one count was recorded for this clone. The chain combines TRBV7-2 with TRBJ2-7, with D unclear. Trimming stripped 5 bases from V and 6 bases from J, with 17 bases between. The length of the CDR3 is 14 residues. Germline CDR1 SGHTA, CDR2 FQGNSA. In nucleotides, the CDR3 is TGTGCCAGCAGCCGCGAGAGTCCCCAGTTCGAGCAGTACTTC. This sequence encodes CASSRESPQFEQYF. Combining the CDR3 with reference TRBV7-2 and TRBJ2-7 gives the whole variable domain GAGVSQSPSNKVTEKGKDVELRCDPISGHTALYWYRQSLGQGLEFLIYFQGNSAPDKSGLPSDRFSAERTGGSVSTLTIQRTQQEDSAVYLCASSRESPQFEQYFGPGTRLTVT.

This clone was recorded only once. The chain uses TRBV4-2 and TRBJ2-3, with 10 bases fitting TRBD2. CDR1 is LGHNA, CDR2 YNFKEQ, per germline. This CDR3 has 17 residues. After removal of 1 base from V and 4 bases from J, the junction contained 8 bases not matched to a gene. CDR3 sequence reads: CASSQGALAGESDTQYF. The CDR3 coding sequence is TGTGCCAGCAGCCAAGGAGCTCTAGCGGGAGAATCAGATACGCAGTATTTT.

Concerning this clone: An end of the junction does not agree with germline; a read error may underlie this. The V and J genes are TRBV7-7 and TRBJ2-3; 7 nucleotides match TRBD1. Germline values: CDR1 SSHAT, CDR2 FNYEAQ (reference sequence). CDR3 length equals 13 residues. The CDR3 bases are TGTGCTAGCAGCGCGACAGGGACAGATACGCAGTATTTT. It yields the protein CASSATGTDTQYF.

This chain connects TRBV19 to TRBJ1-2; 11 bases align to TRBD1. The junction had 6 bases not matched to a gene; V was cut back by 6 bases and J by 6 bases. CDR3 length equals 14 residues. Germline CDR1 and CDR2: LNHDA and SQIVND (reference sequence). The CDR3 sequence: CASSGQGAINGYTF. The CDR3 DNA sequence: TGTGCCAGTAGCGGACAGGGGGCGATCAATGGCTACACCTTC.

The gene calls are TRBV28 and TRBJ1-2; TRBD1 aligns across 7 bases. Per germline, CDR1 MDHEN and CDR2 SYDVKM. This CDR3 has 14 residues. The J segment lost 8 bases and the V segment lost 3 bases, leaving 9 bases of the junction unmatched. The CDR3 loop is CASSFDRDSLGYTF. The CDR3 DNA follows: TGTGCCAGCAGTTTCGATAGGGACAGCCTCGGCTACACCTTC.

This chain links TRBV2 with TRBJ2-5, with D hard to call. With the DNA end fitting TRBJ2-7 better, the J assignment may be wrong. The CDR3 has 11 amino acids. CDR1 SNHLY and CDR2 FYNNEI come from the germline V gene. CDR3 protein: CASSERYEQYF. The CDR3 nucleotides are TGTGCCAGCAGTGAAAGATACGAGCAGTACTTC.

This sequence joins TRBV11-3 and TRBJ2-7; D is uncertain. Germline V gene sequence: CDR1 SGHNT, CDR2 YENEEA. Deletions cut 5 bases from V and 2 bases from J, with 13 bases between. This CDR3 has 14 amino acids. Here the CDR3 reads CASSPFAETYEQYF. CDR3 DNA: TGTGCCAGCAGCCCATTTGCGGAAACCTACGAGCAGTACTTC.

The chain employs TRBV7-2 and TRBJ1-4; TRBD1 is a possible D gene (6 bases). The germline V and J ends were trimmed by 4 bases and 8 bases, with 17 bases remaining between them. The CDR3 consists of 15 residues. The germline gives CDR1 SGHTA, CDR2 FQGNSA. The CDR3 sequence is CASSSSRPGQEKLFF. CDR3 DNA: TGTGCCAGCAGCTCCTCACGACCGGGACAAGAAAAACTGTTTTTT.

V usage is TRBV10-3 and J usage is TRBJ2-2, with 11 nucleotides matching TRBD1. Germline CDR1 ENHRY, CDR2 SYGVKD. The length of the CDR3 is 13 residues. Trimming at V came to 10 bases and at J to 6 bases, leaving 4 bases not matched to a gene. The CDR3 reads CARDRGGAGELFF. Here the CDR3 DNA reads TGTGCCAGGGACAGGGGGGGGGCCGGGGAGCTGTTTTTT.

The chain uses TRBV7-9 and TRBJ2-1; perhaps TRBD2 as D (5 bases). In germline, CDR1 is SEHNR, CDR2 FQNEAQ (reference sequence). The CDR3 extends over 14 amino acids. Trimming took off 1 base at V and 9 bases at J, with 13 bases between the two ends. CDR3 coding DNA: TGTGCCAGCAGCTTAGAGCCTAGCCGGGGTGAGCAGTTCTTC. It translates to CASSLEPSRGEQFF.

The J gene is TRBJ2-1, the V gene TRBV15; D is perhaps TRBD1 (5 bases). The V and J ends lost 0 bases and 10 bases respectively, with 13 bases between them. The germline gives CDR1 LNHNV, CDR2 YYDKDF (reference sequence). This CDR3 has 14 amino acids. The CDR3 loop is CATSREVIRTEQFF. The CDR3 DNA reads TGTGCCACCAGCAGAGAAGTAATACGGACAGAGCAGTTCTTC.

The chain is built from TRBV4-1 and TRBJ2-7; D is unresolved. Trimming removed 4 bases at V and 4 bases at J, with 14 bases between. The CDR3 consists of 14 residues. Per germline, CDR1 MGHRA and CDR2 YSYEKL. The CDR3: CASSRFQSGYEQYF. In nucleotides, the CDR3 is TGCGCCAGCAGCCGATTCCAATCGGGTTACGAGCAGTACTTC.

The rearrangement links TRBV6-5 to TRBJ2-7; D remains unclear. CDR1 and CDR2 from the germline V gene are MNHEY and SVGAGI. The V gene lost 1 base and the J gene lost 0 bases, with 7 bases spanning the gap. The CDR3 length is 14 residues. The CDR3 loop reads CASSYFGPSYEQYF. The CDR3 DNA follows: TGTGCCAGCAGTTACTTTGGACCCTCCTACGAGCAGTACTTC.

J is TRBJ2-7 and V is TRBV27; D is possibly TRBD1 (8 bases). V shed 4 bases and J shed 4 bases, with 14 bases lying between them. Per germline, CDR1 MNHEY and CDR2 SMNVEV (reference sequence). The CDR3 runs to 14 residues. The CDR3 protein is CASSSQGGVYEQYF. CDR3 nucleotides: TGTGCCAGCAGTTCACAGGGGGGGGTTTACGAGCAGTACTTC.

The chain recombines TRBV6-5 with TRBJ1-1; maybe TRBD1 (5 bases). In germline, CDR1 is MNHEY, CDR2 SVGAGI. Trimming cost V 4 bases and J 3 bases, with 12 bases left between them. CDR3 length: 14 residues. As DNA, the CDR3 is TGTGCCAGCAGTTCAGACGGGGGGGACACTGAAGCTTTCTTT. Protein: CASSSDGGDTEAFF.

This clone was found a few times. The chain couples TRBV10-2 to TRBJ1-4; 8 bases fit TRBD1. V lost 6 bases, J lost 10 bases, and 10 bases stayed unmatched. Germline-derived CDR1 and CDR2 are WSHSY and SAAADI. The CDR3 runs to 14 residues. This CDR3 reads CASREGQEGAKLFF. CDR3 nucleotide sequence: TGCGCCAGCAGGGAGGGACAGGAAGGAGCAAAACTGTTTTTT.

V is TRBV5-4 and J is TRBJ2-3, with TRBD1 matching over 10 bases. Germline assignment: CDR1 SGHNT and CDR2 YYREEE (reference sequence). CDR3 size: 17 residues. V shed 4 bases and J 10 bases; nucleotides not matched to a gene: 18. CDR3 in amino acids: CASSPGQGTSRGYAQYF. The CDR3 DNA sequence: TGTGCCAGCAGCCCGGGACAGGGGACTTCCAGGGGCTATGCGCAGTATTTT.

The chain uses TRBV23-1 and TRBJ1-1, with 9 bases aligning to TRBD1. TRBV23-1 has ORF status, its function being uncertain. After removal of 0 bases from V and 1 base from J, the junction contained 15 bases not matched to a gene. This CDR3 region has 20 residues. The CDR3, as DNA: TGCGCCAGCAGTCAATCGAGAGCCGCAGGGACAGGGTGGGGGAACACTGAAGCTTTCTTT. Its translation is CASSQSRAAGTGWGNTEAFF.

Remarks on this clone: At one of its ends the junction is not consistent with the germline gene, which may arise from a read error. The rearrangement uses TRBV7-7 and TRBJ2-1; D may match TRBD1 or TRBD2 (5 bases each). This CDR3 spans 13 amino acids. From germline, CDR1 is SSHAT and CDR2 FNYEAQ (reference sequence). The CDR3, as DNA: TGTGCTAGCAGCCCAGGGACCAACAATGAGCAGTTCTTC. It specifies CASSPGTNNEQFF.

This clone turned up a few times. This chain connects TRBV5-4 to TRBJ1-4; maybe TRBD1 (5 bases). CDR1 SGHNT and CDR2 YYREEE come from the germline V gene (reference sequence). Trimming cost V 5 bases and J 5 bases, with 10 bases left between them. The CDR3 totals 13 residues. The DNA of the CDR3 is TGTGCCAGCAGGGGAGGGGAGAATGAAAAACTGTTTTTT. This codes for CASRGGENEKLFF.

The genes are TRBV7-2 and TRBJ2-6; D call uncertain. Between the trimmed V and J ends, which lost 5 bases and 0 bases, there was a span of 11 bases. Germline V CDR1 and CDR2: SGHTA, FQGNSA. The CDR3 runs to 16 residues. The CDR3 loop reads CASSQSRRSGANVLTF. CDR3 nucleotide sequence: TGTGCCAGCAGCCAAAGCCGGCGCTCTGGGGCCAACGTCCTGACTTTC.

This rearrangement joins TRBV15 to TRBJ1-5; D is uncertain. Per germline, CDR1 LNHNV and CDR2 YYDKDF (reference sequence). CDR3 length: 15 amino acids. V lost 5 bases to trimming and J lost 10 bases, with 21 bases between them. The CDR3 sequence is CATSSPGRLPQPQHF. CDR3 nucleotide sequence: TGTGCCACCAGCTCGCCGGGCCGACTACCACAACCCCAGCATTTT.

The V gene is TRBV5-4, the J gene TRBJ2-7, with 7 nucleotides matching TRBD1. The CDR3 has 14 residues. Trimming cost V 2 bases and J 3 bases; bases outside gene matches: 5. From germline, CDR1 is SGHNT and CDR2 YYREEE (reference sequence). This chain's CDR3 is CASSFKGAGYEQYF. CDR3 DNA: TGTGCCAGCAGCTTTAAGGGGGCGGGCTACGAGCAGTACTTC.

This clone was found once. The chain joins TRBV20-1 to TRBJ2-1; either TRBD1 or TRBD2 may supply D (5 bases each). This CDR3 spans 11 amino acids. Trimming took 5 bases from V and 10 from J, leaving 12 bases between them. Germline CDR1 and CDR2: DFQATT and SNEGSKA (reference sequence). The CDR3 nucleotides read TGCAGTGCTTTATTCGGGGCCGAGCAGTTCTTC. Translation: CSALFGAEQFF.

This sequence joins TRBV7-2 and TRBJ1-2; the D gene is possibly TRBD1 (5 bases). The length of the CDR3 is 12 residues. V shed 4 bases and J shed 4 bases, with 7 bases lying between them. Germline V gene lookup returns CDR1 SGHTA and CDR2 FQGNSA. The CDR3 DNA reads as TGTGCCAGCAGCTATCAGGGCTATGGCTACACCTTC. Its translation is CASSYQGYGYTF.

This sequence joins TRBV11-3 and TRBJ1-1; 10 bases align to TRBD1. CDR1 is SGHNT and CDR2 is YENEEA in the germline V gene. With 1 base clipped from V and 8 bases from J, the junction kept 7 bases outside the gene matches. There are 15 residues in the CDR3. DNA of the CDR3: TGTGCCAGCAGCTTAGGTTCCGGGACAGGGGCCGAAGCTTTCTTT. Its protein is CASSLGSGTGAEAFF.

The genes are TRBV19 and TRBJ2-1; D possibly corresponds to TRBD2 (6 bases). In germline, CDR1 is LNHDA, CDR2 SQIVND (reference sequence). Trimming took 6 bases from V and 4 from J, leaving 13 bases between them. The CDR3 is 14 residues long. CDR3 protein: CASRQGLIYNEQFF. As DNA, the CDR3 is TGTGCCAGTAGGCAGGGACTGATATACAATGAGCAGTTCTTC.

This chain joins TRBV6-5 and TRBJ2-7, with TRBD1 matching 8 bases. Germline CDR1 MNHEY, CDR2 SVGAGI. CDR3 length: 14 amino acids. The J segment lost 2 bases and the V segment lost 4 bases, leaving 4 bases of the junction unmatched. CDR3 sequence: CASSSYRGTYEQYF. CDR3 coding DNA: TGTGCCAGCAGTTCTTACAGGGGGACCTACGAGCAGTACTTC.